Each of the 23 T cell receptor beta chains below was sequenced from the same sample in a study of early T cells in non-severe SARS-CoV-2 infection. TCRdb recomputed calls from the 5' RACE reads with MiXCR, one row per CDR3 protein. Of roughly 60,000 distinct CDR3 sequences listed, 4.5% to 7% are singletons. The sequenced material came from whole blood. These receptors were obtained from an adult who was a healthcare worker with PCR-confirmed SARS-CoV-2 infection or an uninfected control (not recorded which).

This clonotype was seen ten or more times. The gene calls are TRBV6-1 and TRBJ1-1; a weak D match, TRBD1 (6 bases). Per germline, CDR1 MNHNS and CDR2 SASEGT. Deletions cut 6 bases from V and 1 base from J, with 12 bases between. The CDR3 sequence is 14 residues long. The CDR3 coding sequence is TGTGCCAGCAGAGACACAGGGAAGAACACTGAAGCTTTCTTT. It encodes CASRDTGKNTEAFF.

This clonotype occurred many times. The V and J genes are TRBV5-6 and TRBJ2-7; 8 bases align to TRBD1. V dropped 4 bases and J dropped 6; count of bases not matched to a gene: 12. Germline values: CDR1 SGHDT, CDR2 YYEEEE. This CDR3 is 15 amino acids long. The CDR3 loop is CASSRIDRGEGEQYF. DNA for the CDR3: TGTGCCAGCAGCAGGATAGACAGGGGCGAAGGCGAGCAGTACTTC.

V is TRBV29-1 and J is TRBJ2-3; the D gene is possibly TRBD1 (6 bases). V lost 4 bases and J 3 bases, leaving 8 bases between the germline ends. The CDR3 extends over 12 amino acids. Looked up from germline, CDR1 is SQVTM and CDR2 is ANQGSEA. CDR3 protein: CSVVQGTDTQYF. The CDR3, as DNA: TGCAGCGTTGTTCAGGGGACAGATACGCAGTATTTT.

This clonotype came up a few times. DNA for the CDR3: TGTGCCAGCAGTATTTCGGGACGAAGAAACTACGAGCAGTACTTC. Translating gives CASSISGRRNYEQYF. This chain uses TRBV2 with TRBJ2-7; D tentatively reads TRBD1 or TRBD2 (5 bases each). This CDR3 has 15 residues. The V end lost 5 bases, the J end lost 3 bases, and 17 bases lay between the germline ends. Looked up from germline, CDR1 is SNHLY and CDR2 is FYNNEI.

This clonotype was seen only a few times. The V call is TRBV4-1, the J call TRBJ2-1; 9 bases line up with TRBD2. Germline V gives CDR1 MGHRA, CDR2 YSYEKL. This CDR3 has 16 amino acids. V trimming: 0 bases; J trimming: 10 bases; junction bases outside the gene matches: 10. CDR3 in amino acids: CASSQDRRSGGQEQFF. In DNA form, the CDR3 reads TGCGCCAGCAGCCAAGATAGGCGCAGCGGGGGGCAGGAGCAGTTCTTC.

This clonotype has at least ten counts. The genes are TRBV6-5 and TRBJ1-1; D is perhaps TRBD1 (5 bases). Per germline, CDR1 MNHEY and CDR2 SVGAGI. V dropped 4 bases and J dropped 11 bases, with 23 bases sitting between them. The CDR3 consists of 15 residues. The CDR3 protein is CASSSSSGQFIGAFF. The CDR3 DNA reads TGTGCCAGCAGTTCATCCTCCGGACAATTTATCGGGGCTTTCTTT.

The chain combines TRBV7-2 with TRBJ2-3, with 8 bases fitting TRBD2. Germline CDR1 SGHTA, CDR2 FQGNSA. The length of the CDR3 is 16 residues. V dropped 5 bases and J dropped 6; count of bases not matched to a gene: 13. The CDR3 region is CASSREAGGLTDTQYF. The CDR3 bases are TGTGCCAGCAGCCGGGAGGCGGGGGGCCTCACGGATACGCAGTATTTT.

V and J are TRBV7-9 and TRBJ2-4, with 12 positions matching TRBD2. Germline V CDR1 and CDR2: SEHNR, FQNEAQ (reference sequence). V shed 5 bases and J 1 base; nucleotides not matched to a gene: 3. There are 16 residues in the CDR3. This CDR3 reads CASSPGTSGAKNIQYF. CDR3 nucleotides: TGTGCCAGCAGCCCTGGGACTAGCGGGGCCAAAAACATTCAGTACTTC.

This clonotype was observed at least ten times. J is TRBJ1-6 and V is TRBV20-1; TRBD1 aligns across 7 bases. There are 13 residues in the CDR3. V was pared by 6 bases and J by 10 bases, with 9 bases of the junction left unmatched. Germline values: CDR1 DFQATT, CDR2 SNEGSKA (reference sequence). The CDR3 protein is CSASQGEGSPLHF. Here the CDR3 DNA reads TGCAGTGCCAGCCAGGGGGAAGGATCACCCCTCCACTTT.

This clonotype has a count of ten or more. This CDR3 reads CASSQAVTSGGRNEQFF. The CDR3 coding sequence is TGCGCCAGCAGCCAGGCTGTGACTAGCGGGGGAAGGAATGAGCAGTTCTTC. J is TRBJ2-1 and V is TRBV4-3; 12 nucleotides agree with TRBD2. The germline CDR1 and CDR2 sequences are LGHNA and YSLEER. The CDR3 consists of 17 residues. V gave up 3 bases and J gave up 7 bases; unmatched junction bases: 10.

This clonotype has only a few counts. The V and J genes are TRBV20-1 and TRBJ1-2; 11 bases are shared with TRBD1. The length of the CDR3 is 11 residues. The ends lost 6 bases at V and 8 bases at J; junction bases unmatched: 2. In germline, CDR1 is DFQATT, CDR2 SNEGSKA (reference sequence). CDR3 sequence (DNA): TGCAGTGCAGGACAGGGGGCGGGCTACACCTTC. Encoded protein: CSAGQGAGYTF.

This chain links TRBV4-1 with TRBJ1-4; no definite D call. CDR1 MGHRA and CDR2 YSYEKL come from the germline V gene. The CDR3 extends over 15 amino acids. V lost 0 bases to trimming and J lost 8 bases, with 13 bases between them. CDR3 amino acids: CASSQDWEMGEKLFF. The CDR3 DNA reads TGCGCCAGCAGCCAAGATTGGGAGATGGGGGAAAAACTGTTTTTT.

This clonotype was detected only a few times. This chain links TRBV3-1 with TRBJ1-1; 8 bases agree with TRBD1. In germline, CDR1 is LGHDT, CDR2 YNNKEL (reference sequence). V lost 4 bases and J lost 5; bases outside the gene matches: 6. The CDR3 covers 14 residues. The CDR3 sequence: CASSLQGEKTEAFF. In DNA, the CDR3 is TGTGCCAGCAGCCTACAGGGGGAGAAGACTGAAGCTTTCTTT.

This clonotype was detected many times. The chain employs TRBV25-1 and TRBJ2-1; TRBD2 matches at 7 bases. This CDR3 has 15 amino acids. Germline V lookup: CDR1 MGHDK, CDR2 SYGVNS. With V trimmed by 1 base and J by 4 bases, 4 bases remained unmatched. CDR3 nucleotides: TGTGCCAGCAGTGAATTAGCGGGCCGGTACAATGAGCAGTTCTTC. Its protein product is CASSELAGRYNEQFF.

This clonotype was counted many times. The chain links TRBV11-3 to TRBJ2-4, with TRBD1 as a possible D gene (5 bases). Trimming removed 4 bases at V and 5 bases at J, with 9 bases between. The CDR3 has 13 residues. Per germline, CDR1 SGHNT and CDR2 YENEEA. This CDR3 reads CASSSAGQNIQYF. Here the CDR3 DNA reads TGTGCCAGCAGCTCCGCAGGGCAAAACATTCAGTACTTC.

DNA for the CDR3: TGTGCCAGCAGCCATATTAGGGAGACCCAGTACTTC. It specifies CASSHIRETQYF. V is TRBV7-9 and J is TRBJ2-5, with D hard to call. Germline CDR1 is SEHNR and CDR2 is FQNEAQ (reference sequence). The V gene lost 5 bases and the J gene lost 5 bases, with 9 bases spanning the gap. The CDR3 loop spans 12 amino acids.

This clonotype was observed at least ten times. This sequence joins TRBV24-1 and TRBJ2-1, with TRBD1 identical over 10 bases. The CDR3 sequence is 15 residues long. V lost 4 bases and J lost 5; bases outside the gene matches: 4. The germline CDR1 and CDR2 sequences are KGHDR and SFDVKD. The chain's CDR3 is CATSDRTGGHNEQFF. In DNA, the CDR3 is TGTGCCACCAGTGACCGGACAGGGGGACACAATGAGCAGTTCTTC.

The J gene is TRBJ2-3, the V gene TRBV29-1; D possibly matches TRBD1 or TRBD2 (5 bases each). V dropped 7 bases and J dropped 1 base, with 18 bases sitting between them. The CDR3 is 15 residues long. Germline assignment: CDR1 SQVTM and CDR2 ANQGSEA. The CDR3 nucleotides are TGCAGCGCGAAGGGGTGGCAGGGAGGCACAGATACGCAGTATTTT. Translating gives CSAKGWQGGTDTQYF.

This clonotype appeared many times. The chain has TRBV5-6 and TRBJ2-3; the D is unclear. Looked up from germline, CDR1 is SGHDT and CDR2 is YYEEEE. The V and J ends lost 5 bases and 0 bases respectively, with 13 bases between them. This CDR3 contains 15 residues. The CDR3 nucleotides are TGTGCCAGCAGAGGGTTCGTGATTAGCACAGATACGCAGTATTTT. It specifies CASRGFVISTDTQYF. The full variable domain, with the rest looked up from reference TRBV5-6 and TRBJ2-3, is DAGVTQSPTHLIKTRGQQVTLRCSPKSGHDTVSWYQQALGQGPQFIFQYYEEEERQRGNFPDRFSGHQFPNYSSELNVNALLLGDSALYLCASRGFVISTDTQYFGPGTRLTVL.

There are many counts of this clonotype. The chain joins TRBV15 to TRBJ2-1; D uncertain. V gave up 0 bases and J gave up 5 bases, with 8 bases separating them. This CDR3 comprises 14 residues. Germline V gene sequence: CDR1 LNHNV, CDR2 YYDKDF (reference sequence). CDR3 sequence (DNA): TGTGCCACCAGCAGAGAAAGGACGAACAATGAGCAGTTCTTC. Its translation is CATSRERTNNEQFF.

This clonotype was seen more than once but under ten times. The chain uses TRBV6-1 and TRBJ2-5; D is perhaps TRBD1 (5 bases). Germline CDR1 is MNHNS and CDR2 is SASEGT. The CDR3 length is 16 residues. Trimming left V 5 bases short and J 4 bases short, with 20 bases between. The CDR3 nucleotides read TGTGCCAGCAGTAGGGGCTCGACCTTACTTGGAGAGACCCAGTACTTC. Protein sequence: CASSRGSTLLGETQYF.

This clonotype came up many times. The V and J genes are TRBV6-1 and TRBJ1-2; a weak D match, TRBD1 (5 bases). V was cut by 0 bases and J by 4 bases, with 9 bases left in between. CDR1 and CDR2 from the germline V gene are MNHNS and SASEGT. This CDR3 is built from 14 residues. CDR3 in amino acids: CASSEARQLYGYTF. CDR3 bases: TGTGCCAGCAGTGAAGCCCGACAGCTCTATGGCTACACCTTC.

This clonotype was detected many times. V usage is TRBV4-2 and J usage is TRBJ1-6, with a weak D call TRBD1 (6 bases). Trimming took 0 bases from V and 8 from J, leaving 11 bases between them. From germline, CDR1 is LGHNA and CDR2 YNFKEQ. The CDR3 spans 15 residues. The CDR3 nucleotides are TGTGCCAGCAGCCAAGAATCGGGGGGCGATTCACCCCTCCACTTT. Translation gives CASSQESGGDSPLHF.